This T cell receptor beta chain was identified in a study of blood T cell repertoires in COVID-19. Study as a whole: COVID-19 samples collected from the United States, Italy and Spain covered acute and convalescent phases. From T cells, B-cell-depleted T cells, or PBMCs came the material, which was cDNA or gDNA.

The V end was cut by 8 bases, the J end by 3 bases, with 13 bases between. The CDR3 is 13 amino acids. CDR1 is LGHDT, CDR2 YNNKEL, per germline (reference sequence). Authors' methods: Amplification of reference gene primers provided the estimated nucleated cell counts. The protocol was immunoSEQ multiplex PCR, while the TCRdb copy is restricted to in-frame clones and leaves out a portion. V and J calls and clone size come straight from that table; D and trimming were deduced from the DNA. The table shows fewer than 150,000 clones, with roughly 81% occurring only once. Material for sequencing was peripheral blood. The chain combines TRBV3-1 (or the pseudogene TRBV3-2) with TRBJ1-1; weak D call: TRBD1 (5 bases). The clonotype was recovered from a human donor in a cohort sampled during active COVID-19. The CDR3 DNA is TGTGCCAGCGCAAGGGGCAGTTACACTGAAGCTTTCTTT. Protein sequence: CASARGSYTEAFF.